A selection of T cell receptor beta chains follows, all from one sample in a study of identical twins. One entry per CDR3 protein, called by TCRdb with MiXCR from the 5' RACE reads. The sample carries some 320,000 distinct CDR3 sequences, around 12% recorded once. In addition, the sample was reused for a study of yellow fever vaccine responses in identical twins.

Sequenced material: CD8+ T cells sorted from blood. These receptors were taken from a woman aged 18 to 35 in good health. Both conserved end residues are part of each CDR3. A D gene is named only where the DNA matches it firmly. Size is omitted from some rows. Given values are once, few, many or a class for expanded clones.

clone size	V gene	D gene	J gene	CDR3 DNA	CDR3 protein
NA	TRBV27	TRBD1	TRBJ2-1	TGTGCCAGCAGTAAACAGGGGTACTCCTACAATGAGCAGTTCTTC	CASSKQGYSYNEQFF
few	TRBV9	TRBD2	TRBJ2-1	TGTGCCAGCAGCGTCGACGGGAGGTCCTACAATGAGCAGTTCTTC	CASSVDGRSYNEQFF
NA	TRBV16	NA	TRBJ1-1	TGTGCCAGCAGCCAATGGGCGGGAAAGGATACTGAAGCTTTCTTT	CASSQWAGKDTEAFF
NA	TRBV4-1	TRBD1	TRBJ1-2	TGCGCCAGCAGCCAAGATATCGGGACAGCCACCAAAGCTAACTATGGCTACACCTTC	CASSQDIGTATKANYGYTF
many	TRBV7-8	NA	TRBJ2-1	TGTGCCAGCAGCCCCGACCAATACCGCTACAATGAGCAGTTCTTC	CASSPDQYRYNEQFF
NA	TRBV7-9	NA	TRBJ2-7	TGTGCCAGCAGCCGAAATGAATACGAGCAGTACTTC	CASSRNEYEQYF
many	TRBV29-1	NA	TRBJ1-2	TGCAGCGCCTTAAACTTTAACAGGCGTGGCTACACCTTC	CSALNFNRRGYTF
once	TRBV23-1	TRBD1	TRBJ2-5	TGCGCCAGCAGTCAATGCTGGGACAGTTACCAAGAGACCCAGTACTTC	CASSQCWDSYQETQYF
few	TRBV10-3	NA	TRBJ2-2	TGTGCCATCAGTGAGTCAGGCGGGGAGCTGTTTTTT	CAISESGGELFF
few	TRBV12-3/TRBV12-4	NA	TRBJ2-2	TGTGCCAGCAGTTTACGGTCGACGGCAGGGGGGCACGGCGGGGAGCTGTTTTTT	CASSLRSTAGGHGGELFF
many	TRBV29-1	NA	TRBJ2-7	TGCAGCGTTGAAGATCTTGGGTCCTACGAGCAGTACTTC	CSVEDLGSYEQYF
few	TRBV20-1	NA	TRBJ1-4	TGCAGTGCTAAGATTGTAGGGACCTTTAATGAAAAACTGTTTTTT	CSAKIVGTFNEKLFF
NA	TRBV7-6	TRBD2	TRBJ2-3	TGTGCCAGCAGCTTCTTTAGCGGGGGGGCCTCAGATACGCAGTATTTT	CASSFFSGGASDTQYF
NA	TRBV28	NA	TRBJ2-3	TGTGCCAGCAGTTTAGGGCAGACGCAGTATTTT	CASSLGQTQYF
few	TRBV2	NA	TRBJ2-1	TGTGCCAGCAGTGAATACAGCTCCGAGTTCAATGAGCAGTTCTTC	CASSEYSSEFNEQFF
many	TRBV27	TRBD1	TRBJ2-5	TGTGCCAGCAGTGCTCGACAGGGGTTGGCGGAGACCCAGTACTTC	CASSARQGLAETQYF
many	TRBV4-1	NA	TRBJ2-7	TGCGCCAGCAGCCAGGGTATCGAGCAGTACTTC	CASSQGIEQYF
few	TRBV2	TRBD1	TRBJ1-2	TGTGCCAGCAGTGAAGCGCTTGAGGGGGCTTTCTATGGCTACACCTTC	CASSEALEGAFYGYTF
many	TRBV10-3	NA	TRBJ2-5	TGTGCCACAGCGCCCCTAAGGACCTCAATCTACGGGGAACAAGAGACCCAGTACTTC	CATAPLRTSIYGEQETQYF
NA	TRBV7-9	TRBD2	TRBJ2-2	TGTGCCAGCAGCTACCCTTTAGCGGGCGGAACCGGGGAGCTGTTTTTT	CASSYPLAGGTGELFF
few	TRBV28	TRBD2	TRBJ2-1	TGTGCCAGCAGTTTAAGCCTAGCGGGGCCTTACAATGAGCAGTTCTTC	CASSLSLAGPYNEQFF
NA	TRBV7-2	NA	TRBJ2-3	TGTGCCAGCAGCTCAAGACAGTACACAGATACGCAGTATTTT	CASSSRQYTDTQYF
NA	TRBV25-1	NA	TRBJ1-5	TGTGCCAGCAGTGACGGACAGCCCGACCGCAATCAGCCCCAGCATTTT	CASSDGQPDRNQPQHF
NA	TRBV3-1	NA	TRBJ2-3	TGTGCCAGCAGCTCCCCGCCTAGCGGCACAGATACGCAGTATTTT	CASSSPPSGTDTQYF
NA	TRBV4-1	NA	TRBJ2-1	TGCGCCAGCAGCCCCCGGGACCGAGATGAGCAGTTCTTC	CASSPRDRDEQFF
NA	TRBV28	TRBD2	TRBJ2-7	TGTGCCAGCAGTTTTGGGTCGGGTTGGCGGGAGGGCCCTGAGCAGTACTTC	CASSFGSGWREGPEQYF
few	TRBV4-2	NA	TRBJ1-6	TGTGCCAGCAGCCAAGAACGGGACATTTATAATTCACCCCTCCACTTT	CASSQERDIYNSPLHF
few	TRBV28	NA	TRBJ2-5	TGTGCCAGCATGACGGGACGCCTTGGGACCCAGTACTTC	CASMTGRLGTQYF
few	TRBV7-9	NA	TRBJ2-6	TGTGCCAGCAGCTCGCACCGGGTCAGCTCTGGGGCCAACGTCCTGACTTTC	CASSSHRVSSGANVLTF
few	TRBV19	NA	TRBJ1-5	TGTGCCAGTACCTTTGGCAATCAGCCCCAGCATTTT	CASTFGNQPQHF
NA	TRBV5-6	NA	TRBJ1-2	TGTGCCAGCAGGACCCAGGGCAACTATGGCTACACCTTC	CASRTQGNYGYTF
few	TRBV28	NA	TRBJ1-2	TGTGCCAGCAGCCGTTGGGCTATCACCGGTGGGGGAGACTATGGCTACACCTTC	CASSRWAITGGGDYGYTF
NA	TRBV7-8	TRBD2	TRBJ2-3	TGTGCCAGCAGCTTAAGACGGGGGGTGGGGACCAGACCACCAGATACGCAGTATTTT	CASSLRRGVGTRPPDTQYF
few	TRBV5-6	TRBD2	TRBJ2-1	TGTGCCAGCAGCAGCCAGCGGGGTCCCATAAACGGTGAGCAGTTCTTC	CASSSQRGPINGEQFF
NA	TRBV7-3	NA	TRBJ2-3	TGTGCCAGCAGCTTAACGCCAGGGGACACCACAGATACGCAGTATTTT	CASSLTPGDTTDTQYF
few	TRBV20-1	TRBD2	TRBJ2-3	TGCAGTGCTAGAGATGGCCTAGCGGGAGTATTCGCTACCGCAGATACGCAGTATTTT	CSARDGLAGVFATADTQYF
NA	TRBV25-1	NA	TRBJ2-7	TGTGCCAGCAGTGAATGGGCGGACTCCTACGAGCAGTACTTC	CASSEWADSYEQYF
NA	TRBV7-2	TRBD1	TRBJ2-2	TGTGCCAGCAGCTATGGGACAGGGGTATTTTCCGGGGAGCTGTTTTTT	CASSYGTGVFSGELFF
many	TRBV5-1	TRBD1	TRBJ1-2	TGCGCCAGCAGCTCGACAGGGCAAGGCCTGGGATATGGCTACACCTTC	CASSSTGQGLGYGYTF
many	TRBV12-3/TRBV12-4	NA	TRBJ2-1	TGTGCCAGCAGTTTAACCGGCAATGAGCAGTTCTTC	CASSLTGNEQFF
many	TRBV5-1	NA	TRBJ1-1	TGCGCCAGCAGCCCCCACAAACAGGTAATGAACACTGAAGCTTTCTTT	CASSPHKQVMNTEAFF
NA	TRBV3-1	NA	TRBJ2-5	TGTGCCAGCAGCCAAGATTACAGGTTGACAGAGACCCAGTACTTC	CASSQDYRLTETQYF